This is a list of T cell receptor beta chains from one sample in a study of blood T cells in healthy people across ages. TCRdb re-called the 5' RACE reads through MiXCR, storing one row per CDR3 protein. The sample lists some 700,000 distinct CDR3 sequences; 40% to 45% were seen once. The specimen was blood. The receptors come from a woman between 55 and 75 years old in good health. Both conserved end residues are part of each CDR3. D genes are given only for firm matches. Not all rows give a size; the values are once, few, many and, for expanded clones, a class.

j_call: TRBJ1-2; clone_size: NA; v_call: TRBV20-1; d_call: NA; cdr3_nt: TGCAGTGCTAGAGGACAGAACTATGGCTACACCTTC; cdr3_aa: CSARGQNYGYTF
j_call: TRBJ1-2; clone_size: NA; v_call: TRBV3-1; d_call: NA; cdr3_nt: TGTGCCAGCAGCCAACGCTATGGCTACACCTTC; cdr3_aa: CASSQRYGYTF
j_call: TRBJ1-1; clone_size: NA; v_call: TRBV9; d_call: TRBD1; cdr3_nt: TGTGCCAGCAGCATCGGGACAGCCTACAACACTGAAGCTTTCTTT; cdr3_aa: CASSIGTAYNTEAFF
j_call: TRBJ2-4; clone_size: many; v_call: TRBV20-1; d_call: NA; cdr3_nt: TGCAGTGCTAGTAGAGGGAATACCAAAAACATTCAGTACTTC; cdr3_aa: CSASRGNTKNIQYF
j_call: TRBJ2-5; clone_size: many; v_call: TRBV10-3; d_call: NA; cdr3_nt: TGTGCCATCAGAGCAGGGGAACAAGAGACCCAGTACTTC; cdr3_aa: CAIRAGEQETQYF
j_call: TRBJ2-5; clone_size: NA; v_call: TRBV7-8; d_call: TRBD2; cdr3_nt: TGTGCCAGCAGCTTAGCGCTAACTAGCGGCCGGGACTCTCGGACCCAGTACTTC; cdr3_aa: CASSLALTSGRDSRTQYF
j_call: TRBJ2-4; clone_size: NA; v_call: TRBV6-2/TRBV6-3; d_call: NA; cdr3_nt: TGTGCCAGCAGTAGAACCCGGACAGAAGCCAAAAACATTCAGTACTTC; cdr3_aa: CASSRTRTEAKNIQYF
j_call: TRBJ2-4; clone_size: few; v_call: TRBV6-2/TRBV6-3; d_call: NA; cdr3_nt: TGTGCCGTAGGGGAGCGACAAAACATTCAGTACTTC; cdr3_aa: CAVGERQNIQYF
j_call: TRBJ2-5; clone_size: NA; v_call: TRBV18; d_call: NA; cdr3_nt: TGTGCCAGCTCGACCGGGACAAACAGCGAGACCCAGTACTTC; cdr3_aa: CASSTGTNSETQYF
j_call: TRBJ1-2; clone_size: NA; v_call: TRBV19; d_call: NA; cdr3_nt: TGTGCCAGTAGTATAGAAGGACAGAGCTATGGCTACACCTTC; cdr3_aa: CASSIEGQSYGYTF
j_call: TRBJ2-3; clone_size: NA; v_call: TRBV5-1; d_call: TRBD2; cdr3_nt: TGCGCCAGCAGCTTGATCTTGGGAGGGACGGACACAGATACGCAGTATTTT; cdr3_aa: CASSLILGGTDTDTQYF
j_call: TRBJ2-1; clone_size: NA; v_call: TRBV7-3; d_call: TRBD2; cdr3_nt: TGTGCCAGCAGCCCTCCAGGACTAGCATTAGGTGAGCAGTTCTTC; cdr3_aa: CASSPPGLALGEQFF
j_call: TRBJ2-7; clone_size: NA; v_call: TRBV7-9; d_call: NA; cdr3_nt: TGTGCCAGCAGCTTTGTCGGGGGGCGCGACGAGCAGTACTTC; cdr3_aa: CASSFVGGRDEQYF
j_call: TRBJ2-3; clone_size: few; v_call: TRBV7-8; d_call: NA; cdr3_nt: TGTGCCAGCAGCCCACTCTCTTGGGCAGATACGCAGTATTTT; cdr3_aa: CASSPLSWADTQYF
j_call: TRBJ1-5; clone_size: few; v_call: TRBV25-1; d_call: NA; cdr3_nt: TGTGCCAGCAGTGAACCGGGCCCCAATCAGCCCCAGCATTTT; cdr3_aa: CASSEPGPNQPQHF
j_call: TRBJ1-4; clone_size: NA; v_call: TRBV12-3/TRBV12-4; d_call: NA; cdr3_nt: TGTGCCAGCAGTCCTCAGAACTCAGCTGCAACTAATGAAAAACTGTTTTTT; cdr3_aa: CASSPQNSAATNEKLFF
j_call: TRBJ2-1; clone_size: few; v_call: TRBV3-1; d_call: TRBD2; cdr3_nt: TGTGCCAGCAGCCAGCTAGCGGGGCAACACAATGAGCAGTTCTTC; cdr3_aa: CASSQLAGQHNEQFF
j_call: TRBJ2-1; clone_size: once; v_call: TRBV27; d_call: NA; cdr3_nt: TGTGCCAGCAGTCCTTATAGCGGAAGCTACAAAAATGAGCAGTTCTTC; cdr3_aa: CASSPYSGSYKNEQFF
j_call: TRBJ2-7; clone_size: NA; v_call: TRBV29-1; d_call: TRBD2; cdr3_nt: TGCAGCGTTGTAGCGGGAAAGTCCTACGAGCAGTACTTC; cdr3_aa: CSVVAGKSYEQYF
j_call: TRBJ2-1; clone_size: NA; v_call: TRBV6-1; d_call: TRBD1; cdr3_nt: TGTGCCAGCAGTGATCAGATACAGGGGGTCGATGAGCAGTTCTTC; cdr3_aa: CASSDQIQGVDEQFF
j_call: TRBJ2-1; clone_size: NA; v_call: TRBV28; d_call: NA; cdr3_nt: TGTGCCAGCAGTCTCACCTCATCGGGACAACTATACAATAAGCAGTTCTTC; cdr3_aa: CASSLTSSGQLYNKQFF
j_call: TRBJ2-1; clone_size: NA; v_call: TRBV5-6; d_call: TRBD2; cdr3_nt: TGTGCCAGCAGCTTGCTGACTAGCGGGAGCTCGGCCCATGAGCAGTTCTTC; cdr3_aa: CASSLLTSGSSAHEQFF
j_call: TRBJ2-1; clone_size: many; v_call: TRBV28; d_call: TRBD2; cdr3_nt: TGTGCCAGCAGTTTAGCCAGCGGGGGGGCCAATGAGCAGTTCTTC; cdr3_aa: CASSLASGGANEQFF
j_call: TRBJ2-7; clone_size: few; v_call: TRBV6-2/TRBV6-3; d_call: NA; cdr3_nt: TGTGCCAGCAGACGCGAGAAACTGCTCTACGAGCAGTACTTC; cdr3_aa: CASRREKLLYEQYF
j_call: TRBJ2-5; clone_size: NA; v_call: TRBV7-8; d_call: NA; cdr3_nt: TGTGCCAGCAGCTTAAGGGCGGGGCGCGGTATTGGGGAGACCCAGTACTTC; cdr3_aa: CASSLRAGRGIGETQYF
j_call: TRBJ1-5; clone_size: NA; v_call: TRBV30; d_call: NA; cdr3_nt: TGTGCCTGGAGTGTGTCTGTAGACAATCAGCCCCAGCATTTT; cdr3_aa: CAWSVSVDNQPQHF
j_call: TRBJ1-2; clone_size: many; v_call: TRBV27; d_call: NA; cdr3_nt: TGTGCCAGCAAAGTCTCAGGCGGCAGTGGCTACACCTTC; cdr3_aa: CASKVSGGSGYTF
j_call: TRBJ1-2; clone_size: few; v_call: TRBV4-3; d_call: NA; cdr3_nt: TGCGCCAGCAGCCAAGATGACGGACGGTCCGAGGTCGACTACACCTTC; cdr3_aa: CASSQDDGRSEVDYTF